This TCR beta chain was observed in a study of T cell clonotyping in hematopoietic cell transplantation. The CDR3 runs to 14 residues. Germline CDR1 and CDR2: MNHEY and SVGAGI. V gave up 0 bases and J gave up 5 bases, with 8 bases separating them. Findings of the study overall: Cells were unsorted, so CD4 and CD8 contributions were not separated. Higher Inverse Simpson Index values in graft donor and pretransplant recipient predicted broader posttransplant TCR diversity. At the given depth, recipient repertoires were over 95% de novo clonotypes. After transplant, recipient diversity fell while pathologically expanded clonotypes grew through day 180.

Repertoires were generated with immunoSEQ multiplex PCR, while TCRdb's copy carries only in-frame clones and drops some. The sample includes 10,000 to 15,000 clones, 75% to 95% seen only once; the top ten take 1.2%. Points on this clone: Its antigen remains unidentified.

The clonotype comes from a young man in good health. Some clones in this sample may be carry-over from other donors' samples. The V and J genes are TRBV6-5 and TRBJ1-5, with a possible D match to TRBD1 (6 bases). The source material was peripheral blood mononuclear cells. CDR3 DNA sequence: TGTGCCAGCAGTTACTCAGGGGGAGATCAGCCCCAGCATTTT. Protein product: CASSYSGGDQPQHF.